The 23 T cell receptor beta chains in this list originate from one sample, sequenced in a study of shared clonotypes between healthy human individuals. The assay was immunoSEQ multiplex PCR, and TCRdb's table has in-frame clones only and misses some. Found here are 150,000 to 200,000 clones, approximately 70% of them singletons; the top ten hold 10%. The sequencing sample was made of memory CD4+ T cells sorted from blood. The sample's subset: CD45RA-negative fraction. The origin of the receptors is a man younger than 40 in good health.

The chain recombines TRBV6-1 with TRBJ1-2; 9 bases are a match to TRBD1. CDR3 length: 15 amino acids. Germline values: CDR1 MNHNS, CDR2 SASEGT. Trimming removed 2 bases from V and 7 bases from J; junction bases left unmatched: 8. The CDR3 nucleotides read TGTGCCAGCAGTGAAACCGGACAGGGGTTAAGTGGCTACACCTTC. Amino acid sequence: CASSETGQGLSGYTF.

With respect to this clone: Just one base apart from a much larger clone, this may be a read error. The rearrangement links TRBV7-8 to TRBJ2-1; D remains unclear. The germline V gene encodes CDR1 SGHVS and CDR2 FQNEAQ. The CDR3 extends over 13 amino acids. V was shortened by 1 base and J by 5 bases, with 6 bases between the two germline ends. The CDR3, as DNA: TGTGCCAGCAGCTTAGGCCAGAACAATGAGCAGTTCTTC. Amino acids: CASSLGQNNEQFF. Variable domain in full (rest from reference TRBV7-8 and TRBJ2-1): GAGVSQSPRYKVAKRGQDVALRCDPISGHVSLFWYQQALGQGPEFLTYFQNEAQLDKSGLPSDRFFAERPEGSVSTLKIQRTQQEDSAVYLCASSLGQNNEQFFGPGTRLTVL.

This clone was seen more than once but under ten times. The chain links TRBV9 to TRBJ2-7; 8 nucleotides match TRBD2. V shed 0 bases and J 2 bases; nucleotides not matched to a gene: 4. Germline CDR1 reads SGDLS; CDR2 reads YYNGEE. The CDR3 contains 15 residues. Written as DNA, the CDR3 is TGTGCCAGCAGCGTAGAACCCGGGAGGGCCTACGAGCAGTACTTC. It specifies CASSVEPGRAYEQYF.

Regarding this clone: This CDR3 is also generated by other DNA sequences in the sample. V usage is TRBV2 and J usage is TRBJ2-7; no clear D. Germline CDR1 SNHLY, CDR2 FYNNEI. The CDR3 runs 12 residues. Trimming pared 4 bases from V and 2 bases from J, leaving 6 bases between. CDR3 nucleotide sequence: TGTGCCAGCAGTGCCCAGACCTACGAGCAGTACTTC. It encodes CASSAQTYEQYF.

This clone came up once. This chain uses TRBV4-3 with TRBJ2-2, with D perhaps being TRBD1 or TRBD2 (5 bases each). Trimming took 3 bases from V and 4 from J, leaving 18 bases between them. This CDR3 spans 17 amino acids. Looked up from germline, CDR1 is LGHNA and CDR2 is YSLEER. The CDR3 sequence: CASSHRTTPRGTGELFF. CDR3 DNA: TGCGCCAGCAGCCACCGAACTACCCCGAGGGGCACCGGGGAGCTGTTTTTT.

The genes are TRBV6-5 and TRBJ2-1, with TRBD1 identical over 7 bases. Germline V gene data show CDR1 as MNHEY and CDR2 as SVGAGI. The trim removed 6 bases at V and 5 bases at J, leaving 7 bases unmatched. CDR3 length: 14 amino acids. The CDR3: CASRLDRKDNEQFF. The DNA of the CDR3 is TGTGCCAGCAGATTGGACAGGAAAGACAATGAGCAGTTCTTC.

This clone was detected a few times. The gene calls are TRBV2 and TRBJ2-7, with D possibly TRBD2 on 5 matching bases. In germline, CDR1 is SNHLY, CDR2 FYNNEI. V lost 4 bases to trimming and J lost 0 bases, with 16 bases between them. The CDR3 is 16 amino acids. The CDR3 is CASSGPPGGPSYEQYF. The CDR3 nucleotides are TGTGCCAGCAGTGGCCCACCCGGAGGTCCCTCCTACGAGCAGTACTTC.

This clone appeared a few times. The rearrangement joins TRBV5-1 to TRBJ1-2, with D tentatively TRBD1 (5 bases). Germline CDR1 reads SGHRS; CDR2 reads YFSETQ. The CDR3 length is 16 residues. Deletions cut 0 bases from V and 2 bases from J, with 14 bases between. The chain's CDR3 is CASSLDPGRTNYGYTF. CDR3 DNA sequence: TGCGCCAGCAGCTTGGACCCGGGACGGACAAACTATGGCTACACCTTC.

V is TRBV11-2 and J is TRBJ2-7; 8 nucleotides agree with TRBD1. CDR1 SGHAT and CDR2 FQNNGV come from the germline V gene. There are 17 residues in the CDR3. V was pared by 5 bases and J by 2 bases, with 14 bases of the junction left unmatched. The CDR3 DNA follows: TGTGCCAGCAGCCCTTTGGGGCGGCAGGGGGCTCCCTACGAGCAGTACTTC. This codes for CASSPLGRQGAPYEQYF.

The CDR3 reads CASSPPGLAAEQYF. The CDR3 region has the DNA TGTGCCAGCAGTCCGCCGGGACTAGCGGCCGAGCAGTACTTC. V usage is TRBV7-8 and J usage is TRBJ2-7; 11 nucleotides match TRBD2. The CDR3 consists of 14 residues. Germline V lookup: CDR1 SGHVS, CDR2 FQNEAQ. Germline trimming cut 6 bases from V and 6 bases from J; bases unmatched to any gene: 7.

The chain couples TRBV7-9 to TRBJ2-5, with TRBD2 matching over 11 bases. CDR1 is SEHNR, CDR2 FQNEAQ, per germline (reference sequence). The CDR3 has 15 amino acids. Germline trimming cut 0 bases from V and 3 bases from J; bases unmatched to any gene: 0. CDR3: CASSLASGREETQYF. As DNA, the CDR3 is TGTGCCAGCAGCTTAGCTAGCGGGAGGGAAGAGACCCAGTACTTC.

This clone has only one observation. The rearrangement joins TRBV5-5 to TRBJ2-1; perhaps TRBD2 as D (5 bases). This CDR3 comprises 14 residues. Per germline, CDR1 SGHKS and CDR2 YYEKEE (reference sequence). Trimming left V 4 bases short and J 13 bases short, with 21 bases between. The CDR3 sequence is CASSPQLWGAGQFF. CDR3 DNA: TGTGCCAGCAGCCCCCAGCTGTGGGGAGCAGGTCAGTTCTTC.

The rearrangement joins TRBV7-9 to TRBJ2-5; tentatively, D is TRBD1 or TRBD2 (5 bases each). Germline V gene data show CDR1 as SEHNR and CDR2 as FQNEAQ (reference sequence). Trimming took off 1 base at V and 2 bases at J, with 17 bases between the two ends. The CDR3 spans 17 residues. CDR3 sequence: CASSLVSTWGLQETQYF. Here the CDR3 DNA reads TGTGCCAGCAGCTTAGTGTCCACTTGGGGGTTACAAGAGACCCAGTACTTC.

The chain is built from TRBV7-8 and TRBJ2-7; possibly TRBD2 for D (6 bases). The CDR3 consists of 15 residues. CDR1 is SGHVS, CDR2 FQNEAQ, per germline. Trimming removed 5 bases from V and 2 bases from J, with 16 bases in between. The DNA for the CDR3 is TGTGCCAGCAGCCGCTTGGGGCGGGGAACCTACGAGCAGTACTTC. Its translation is CASSRLGRGTYEQYF. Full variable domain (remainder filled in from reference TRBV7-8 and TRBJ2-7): GAGVSQSPRYKVAKRGQDVALRCDPISGHVSLFWYQQALGQGPEFLTYFQNEAQLDKSGLPSDRFFAERPEGSVSTLKIQRTQQEDSAVYLCASSRLGRGTYEQYFGPGTRLTVT.

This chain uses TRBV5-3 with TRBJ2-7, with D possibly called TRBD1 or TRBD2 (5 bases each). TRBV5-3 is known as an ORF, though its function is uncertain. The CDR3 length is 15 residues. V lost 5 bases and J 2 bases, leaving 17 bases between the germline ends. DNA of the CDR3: TGTGCCAGAAGGAGGGGCCGGCAGCTTGCCTACGAGCAGTACTTC. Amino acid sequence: CARRRGRQLAYEQYF.

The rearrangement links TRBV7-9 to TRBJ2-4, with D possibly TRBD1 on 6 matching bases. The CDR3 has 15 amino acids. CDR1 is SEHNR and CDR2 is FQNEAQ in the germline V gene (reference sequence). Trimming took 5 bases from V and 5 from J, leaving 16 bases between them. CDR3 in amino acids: CASSKTNRVQNIQYF. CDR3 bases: TGTGCCAGCAGCAAAACTAACAGGGTACAAAACATTCAGTACTTC.

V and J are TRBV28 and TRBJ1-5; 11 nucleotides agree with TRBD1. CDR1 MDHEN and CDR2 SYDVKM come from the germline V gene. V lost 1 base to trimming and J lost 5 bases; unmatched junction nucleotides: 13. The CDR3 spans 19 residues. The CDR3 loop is CASSLSPDRGRAGYQPQHF. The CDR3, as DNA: TGTGCCAGCAGTTTATCGCCGGACAGGGGGCGCGCAGGGTATCAGCCCCAGCATTTT.

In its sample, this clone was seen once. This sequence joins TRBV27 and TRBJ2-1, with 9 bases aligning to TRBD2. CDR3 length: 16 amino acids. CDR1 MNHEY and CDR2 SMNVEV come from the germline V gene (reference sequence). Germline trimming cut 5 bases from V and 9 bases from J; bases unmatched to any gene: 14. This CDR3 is CASSIRVSGRSTEQFF. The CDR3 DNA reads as TGTGCCAGCAGTATAAGGGTTAGCGGGAGATCGACTGAGCAGTTCTTC.

The chain's CDR3 is CASSLGLEVGEQYF. As DNA, the CDR3 is TGTGCCAGCTCACTGGGACTTGAGGTTGGCGAGCAGTACTTC. V usage is TRBV18 and J usage is TRBJ2-7; a possible D gene is TRBD2 (6 bases). Trimming removed 4 bases at V and 6 bases at J, with 16 bases between. Germline V CDR1 and CDR2: KGHSH, LQKENI. This CDR3 has 14 residues.

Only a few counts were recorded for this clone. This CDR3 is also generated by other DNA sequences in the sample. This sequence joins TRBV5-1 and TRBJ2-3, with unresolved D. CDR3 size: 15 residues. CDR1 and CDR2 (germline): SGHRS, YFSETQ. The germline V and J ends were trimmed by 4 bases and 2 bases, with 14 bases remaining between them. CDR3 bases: TGCGCCAGCAGCAATGACACTACCTCCACAGATACGCAGTATTTT. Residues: CASSNDTTSTDTQYF.

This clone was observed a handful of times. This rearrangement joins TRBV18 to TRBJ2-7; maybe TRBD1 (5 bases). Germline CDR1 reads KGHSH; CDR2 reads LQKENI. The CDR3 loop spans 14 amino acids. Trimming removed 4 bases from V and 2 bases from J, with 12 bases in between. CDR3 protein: CASSQAQGPYEQYF. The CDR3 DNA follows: TGTGCCAGCTCACAGGCCCAGGGTCCCTACGAGCAGTACTTC.

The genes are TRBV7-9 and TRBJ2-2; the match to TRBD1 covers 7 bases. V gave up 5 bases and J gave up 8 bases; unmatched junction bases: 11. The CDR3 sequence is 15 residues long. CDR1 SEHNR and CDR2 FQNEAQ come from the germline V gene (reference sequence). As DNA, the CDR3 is TGTGCCAGCAGCCTTCGACAGGGAACAGGAGGGGAGCTGTTTTTT. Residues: CASSLRQGTGGELFF. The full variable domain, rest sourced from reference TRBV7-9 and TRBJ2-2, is DTGVSQNPRHKITKRGQNVTFRCDPISEHNRLYWYRQTLGQGPEFLTYFQNEAQLEKSRLLSDRFSAERPKGSFSTLEIQRTEQGDSAMYLCASSLRQGTGGELFFGEGSRLTVL.

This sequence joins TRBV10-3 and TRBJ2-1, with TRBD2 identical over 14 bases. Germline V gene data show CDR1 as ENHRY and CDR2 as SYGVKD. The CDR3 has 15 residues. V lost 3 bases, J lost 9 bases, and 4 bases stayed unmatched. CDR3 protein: CAISEGTSGSGEQFF. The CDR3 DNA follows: TGTGCCATCAGTGAAGGGACTAGCGGGAGCGGTGAGCAGTTCTTC.